The sequence of this T cell receptor (beta chain) was determined in a study of monozygotic twins with inflammatory bowel disease. Study-level findings and limits: Diversity of TCRbeta measured by inverse Simpson was lower in IBD patients than in healthy co-twins. Immunosuppressive treatment differences may have increased patient repertoire variability.

Turning to this clonotype: Its antigen is as yet unknown.

The CDR3 runs to 16 residues. Following a re-call of the 5' RACE reads, TCRdb has one entry per CDR3 protein and lacks DNA. The clone table shows some 330,000 distinct CDR3 sequences, with the ten largest holding about 5%. Sequencing used blood. The receptor was isolated from a human donor with ulcerative colitis or Crohn's disease, or a healthy co-twin of an affected twin (not recorded which). The chain joins TRBV12-3 or TRBV12-4 to TRBJ1-5; the D gene TCRdb calls, TRBD1, cannot be checked with no DNA. The CDR3 loop reads CASSGQDRASNQPQHF.